The 13 T cell receptor beta chains presented below share a single source sample, sequenced in a study of blood T cell repertoires in COVID-19. Sequencing was performed with immunoSEQ multiplex PCR; in TCRdb, only in-frame clones are kept and a portion is missing. The sample has some 300,000 clones; 75% to 90% are singletons. The sequencing input was peripheral blood. Receptors were obtained from a woman in her fifties or sixties with COVID-19, enrolled during active disease.

The chain joins TRBV28 to TRBJ2-7, with 8 bases lining up with TRBD1. CDR3 size: 14 residues. With V trimmed by 5 bases and J by 7 bases, 10 bases remained unmatched. From germline, CDR1 is MDHEN and CDR2 SYDVKM. For the CDR3, the DNA is TGTGCCAGCAGTATAACCTTCGGACAGGGAGAGCAGTACTTC. As protein: CASSITFGQGEQYF.

There are a few counts of this clone. The chain has TRBV5-5 and TRBJ2-2, with 11 bases identical to TRBD1. CDR1 SGHKS and CDR2 YYEKEE come from the germline V gene (reference sequence). The V segment lost 0 bases and the J segment 0 bases; nucleotides outside the gene matches: 1. The CDR3 sequence is 17 residues long. CDR3: CASSLGTGGANTGELFF. The CDR3, as DNA: TGTGCCAGCAGCTTGGGGACAGGGGGCGCGAACACCGGGGAGCTGTTTTTT.

This clone was observed a single time. The chain joins TRBV7-8 to TRBJ2-5; TRBD1 agrees at 12 bases. The CDR3 has 17 amino acids. V was pared by 5 bases and J by 5 bases, with 12 bases of the junction left unmatched. Germline V CDR1 and CDR2: SGHVS, FQNEAQ. CDR3 region: CASSIIRDRGPRETQYF. The CDR3 DNA follows: TGTGCCAGCAGCATAATCCGGGACAGGGGGCCCCGGGAGACCCAGTACTTC.

The chain uses TRBV18 and TRBJ2-3, with a possible D match to TRBD2 (6 bases). CDR3 length equals 15 residues. Trimming left V 2 bases short and J 2 bases short, with 11 bases between. Germline V CDR1 and CDR2: KGHSH, LQKENI. CDR3 amino acids: CASSPYRDSTDTQYF. Written as DNA, the CDR3 is TGTGCCAGCTCACCATACCGGGACTCCACAGATACGCAGTATTTT.

The V gene is TRBV7-8, the J gene TRBJ2-3, with D maybe TRBD2 (6 bases). Per the germline V gene, CDR1 is SGHVS and CDR2 is FQNEAQ. V lost 8 bases and J 2 bases, leaving 14 bases between the germline ends. CDR3 size: 14 residues. The CDR3 DNA reads as TGTGCCAGCCTCTATAGCGGAAACACAGATACGCAGTATTTT. Translating gives CASLYSGNTDTQYF.

V is TRBV27 and J is TRBJ1-2; unclear D gene. The CDR3 loop spans 13 amino acids. V was cut by 4 bases and J by 8 bases, with 14 bases left in between. The germline V gene encodes CDR1 MNHEY and CDR2 SMNVEV (reference sequence). CDR3 nucleotides: TGTGCCAGCAGTTCCGCTCGGGAGCGAGGCTACACCTTC. Translation: CASSSARERGYTF.

CDR3 protein: CASSIPWSLNTEAFF. CDR3 in DNA: TGTGCCAGTAGTATCCCTTGGAGTTTGAACACTGAAGCTTTCTTT. The rearrangement uses TRBV19 and TRBJ1-1, with no clear D. The V and J ends lost 3 bases and 0 bases respectively, with 11 bases between them. This CDR3 spans 15 amino acids. Per the germline V gene, CDR1 is LNHDA and CDR2 is SQIVND (reference sequence).

The chain recombines TRBV7-3 with TRBJ2-7; 8 bases agree with TRBD1. This CDR3 contains 13 residues. Trimming cost V 5 bases and J 5 bases; bases outside gene matches: 5. Germline-derived CDR1 and CDR2 are SGHTA and FQGTGA. The CDR3 spells CASSTGQVHEQYF. The DNA of the CDR3 is TGTGCCAGCAGCACGGGACAGGTCCACGAGCAGTACTTC.

The chain joins TRBV6-5 to TRBJ1-2, with 7 nucleotides matching TRBD1. Germline assignment: CDR1 MNHEY and CDR2 SVGAGI. V was clipped by 7 bases and J by 2 bases; unmatched bases: 10. The CDR3 loop spans 15 amino acids. The CDR3: CASTQGTAVNYGYTF. The DNA for the CDR3 is TGTGCCAGCACCCAGGGGACAGCCGTCAACTATGGCTACACCTTC.

V is TRBV5-1 and J is TRBJ2-3; the D gene is possibly TRBD1 (6 bases). V was clipped by 4 bases and J by 0 bases, with 12 bases between them. Looked up from germline, CDR1 is SGHRS and CDR2 is YFSETQ. The CDR3 is 15 amino acids. This chain's CDR3 is CASSPPGTSTDTQYF. CDR3 bases: TGCGCCAGCAGCCCACCCGGGACAAGCACAGATACGCAGTATTTT.

The V call is TRBV4-1, the J call TRBJ1-2; 8 nucleotides line up with TRBD1. CDR3 length: 15 amino acids. Germline V gene lookup returns CDR1 MGHRA and CDR2 YSYEKL. The J segment lost 8 bases and the V segment lost 3 bases, leaving 11 bases of the junction unmatched. The CDR3 DNA follows: TGCGCCAGCAGCCATTCCACAGGGGGGGCCTACGGCTACACCTTC. Translated, it gives CASSHSTGGAYGYTF.

The chain recombines TRBV18 with TRBJ2-3; 9 nucleotides match TRBD2. The V gene end was trimmed by 8 bases and the J gene end by 0 bases; junction bases not matched to a gene: 0. CDR1 and CDR2 from the germline V gene are KGHSH and LQKENI. The CDR3 extends over 13 amino acids. In DNA, the CDR3 is TGTGCCAGCCTAGCGGGGAGCACAGATACGCAGTATTTT. Amino acids: CASLAGSTDTQYF.

V usage is TRBV7-2 and J usage is TRBJ2-2; tentative D call: TRBD2 (5 bases). The V end lost 5 bases, the J end lost 0 bases, and 16 bases lay between the germline ends. The germline CDR1 and CDR2 sequences are SGHTA and FQGNSA. This CDR3 is built from 17 residues. CDR3 residues: CASSQVPLGPNTGELFF. In nucleotides, the CDR3 is TGTGCCAGCAGCCAAGTCCCACTAGGTCCGAACACCGGGGAGCTGTTTTTT.